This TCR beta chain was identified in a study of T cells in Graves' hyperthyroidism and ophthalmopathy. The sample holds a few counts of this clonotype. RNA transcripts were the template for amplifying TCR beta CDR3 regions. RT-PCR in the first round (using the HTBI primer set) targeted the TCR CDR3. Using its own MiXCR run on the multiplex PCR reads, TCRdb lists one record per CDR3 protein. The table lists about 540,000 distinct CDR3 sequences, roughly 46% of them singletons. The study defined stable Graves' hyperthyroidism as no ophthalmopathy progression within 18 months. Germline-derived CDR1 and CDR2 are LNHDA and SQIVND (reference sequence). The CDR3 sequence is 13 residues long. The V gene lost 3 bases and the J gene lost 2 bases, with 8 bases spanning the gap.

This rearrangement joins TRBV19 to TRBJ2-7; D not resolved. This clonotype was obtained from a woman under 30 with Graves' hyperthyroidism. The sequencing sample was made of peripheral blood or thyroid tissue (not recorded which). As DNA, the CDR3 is TGTGCCAGTAGTATCACACGGACCTACGAGCAGTACTTC. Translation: CASSITRTYEQYF.